This T cell receptor beta chain was sequenced in a study of T cell repertoires in cytomegalovirus infection. This clonotype was recorded many times. TCRdb itself ran the reads through MiXCR, one entry per CDR3 protein. The profile shows 200,000 to 250,000 distinct CDR3 sequences, 6.5% of them singletons. The CDR3 covers 17 residues. J lost 3 bases, V lost 0 bases, and 7 bases had no gene match. CDR1 and CDR2 (germline): LNHNV, YYDKDF (reference sequence). The sequenced material came from PBMCs. The V call is TRBV15, the J call TRBJ2-3, with 9 bases identical to TRBD2. The receptor comes from a human donor in good health (CMV status not recorded). Some clones in this sample may be carry-over from other donors' samples. This chain's CDR3 is CATSRDRGGESTDTQYF. CDR3 in DNA: TGTGCCACCAGCAGAGATCGCGGGGGGGAATCAACAGATACGCAGTATTTT.